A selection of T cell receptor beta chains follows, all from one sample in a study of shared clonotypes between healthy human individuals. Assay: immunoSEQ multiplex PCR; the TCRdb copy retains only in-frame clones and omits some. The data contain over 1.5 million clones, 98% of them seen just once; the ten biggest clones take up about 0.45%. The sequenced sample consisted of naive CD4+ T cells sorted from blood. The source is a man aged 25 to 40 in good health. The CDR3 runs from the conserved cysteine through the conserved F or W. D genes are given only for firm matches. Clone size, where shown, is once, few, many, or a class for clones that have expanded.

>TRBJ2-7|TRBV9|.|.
CASSKRGLGEQYF
TGTGCCAGCAGCAAGAGGGGCCTTGGCGAGCAGTACTTC
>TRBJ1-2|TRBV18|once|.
CASSPFPTMDYGYTF
TGTGCCAGCTCACCCTTCCCCACAATGGACTATGGCTACACCTTC
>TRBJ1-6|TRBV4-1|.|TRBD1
CASSQGDRVGSPLHF
TGCGCCAGCAGCCAAGGGGACAGGGTAGGCTCACCCCTCCACTTT
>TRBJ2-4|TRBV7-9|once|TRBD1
CASRDSQGALAKNIQYF
TGTGCCAGCAGGGATTCCCAGGGGGCCTTAGCCAAAAACATTCAGTACTTC
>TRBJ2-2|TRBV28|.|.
CATTKREVDTGELFF
TGTGCCACCACTAAGAGGGAGGTGGACACCGGGGAGCTGTTTTTT
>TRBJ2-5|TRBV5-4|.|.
CASSTPSRQETQYF
TGTGCCAGCAGCACACCTAGCCGACAAGAGACCCAGTACTTC
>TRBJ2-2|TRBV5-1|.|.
CASSLSGVNTGELFF
TGCGCCAGCAGCTTGAGCGGCGTGAACACCGGGGAGCTGTTTTTT
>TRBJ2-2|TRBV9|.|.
CASSVIAGRTTTGELFF
TGTGCCAGCAGCGTAATAGCCGGGCGGACCACCACCGGGGAGCTGTTTTTT
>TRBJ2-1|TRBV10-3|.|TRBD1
CAISSRTGGLYNEQFF
TGTGCCATCAGTTCTAGGACAGGGGGCCTCTACAATGAGCAGTTCTTC
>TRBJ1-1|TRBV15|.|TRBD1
CATRPGTGVNTEAFF
TGTGCCACCCGTCCCGGGACAGGGGTGAACACTGAAGCTTTCTTT
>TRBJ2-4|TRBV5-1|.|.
CASSLDNISKNIQYF
TGCGCCAGCAGCTTGGACAACATATCCAAAAACATTCAGTACTTC
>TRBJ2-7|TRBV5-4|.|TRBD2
CASSQGTSGREYEQYF
TGTGCCAGCAGCCAGGGGACTAGCGGGAGGGAATACGAGCAGTACTTC
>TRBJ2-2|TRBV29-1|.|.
CSVVDRIGELFF
TGCAGCGTTGTGGACAGAATCGGGGAGCTGTTTTTT
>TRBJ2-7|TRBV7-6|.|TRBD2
CASSRSGTSGSYEQYF
TGTGCCAGCAGCCGATCAGGGACTAGCGGGAGTTACGAGCAGTACTTC
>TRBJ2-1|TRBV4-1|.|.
CASSQGPAADEQFF
TGCGCCAGCAGCCAAGGACCTGCGGCCGATGAGCAGTTCTTC
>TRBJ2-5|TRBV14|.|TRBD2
CASSPGLAGARGETQYF
TGTGCCAGCAGCCCGGGACTAGCGGGAGCGAGGGGAGAGACCCAGTACTTC
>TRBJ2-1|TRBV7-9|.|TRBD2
CASSPRGLDYNEQFF
TGTGCCAGCAGCCCAAGGGGACTAGACTACAATGAGCAGTTCTTC
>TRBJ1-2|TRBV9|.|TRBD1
CATTRGQGEKYGYTF
TGTGCGACCACCCGGGGGCAGGGGGAAAAGTATGGCTACACCTTC
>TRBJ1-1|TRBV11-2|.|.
CASSTMGVLNTEAFF
TGTGCCAGCAGCACAATGGGGGTGTTAAACACTGAAGCTTTCTTT
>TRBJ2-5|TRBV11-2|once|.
CASSIVLEGSETQYF
TGTGCCAGCAGCATAGTCTTGGAGGGATCCGAGACCCAGTACTTC
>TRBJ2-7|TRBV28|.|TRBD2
CASSFPPYESGGGYEQYF
TGTGCCAGCAGTTTTCCCCCCTATGAATCTGGCGGGGGGTACGAGCAGTACTTC
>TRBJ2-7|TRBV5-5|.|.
CASSLKGAYEQYF
TGTGCCAGCAGCTTAAAAGGGGCCTACGAGCAGTACTTC
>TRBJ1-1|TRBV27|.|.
CASSFMENTEAFF
TGTGCCAGCAGTTTCATGGAGAACACTGAAGCTTTCTTT
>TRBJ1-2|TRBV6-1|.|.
CASTLTLANYGYTF
TGTGCCAGCACCCTGACCCTAGCTAACTATGGCTACACCTTC
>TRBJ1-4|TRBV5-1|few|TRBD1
CASSLRGTGNEKLFF
TGCGCCAGCAGCTTGCGGGGGACAGGGAATGAAAAACTGTTTTTT
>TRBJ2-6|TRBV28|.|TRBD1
CASLTGTVLSGANVLTF
TGTGCCAGCTTAACCGGGACAGTTCTATCTGGGGCCAACGTCCTGACTTTC
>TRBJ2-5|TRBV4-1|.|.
CASSQGAWETQYF
TGCGCCAGCAGCCAAGGGGCTTGGGAGACCCAGTACTTC
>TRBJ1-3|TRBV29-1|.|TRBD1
CSVPGTGNRSSGNTIYF
TGCAGCGTTCCCGGGACAGGCAACCGTTCCTCTGGAAACACCATATATTTT
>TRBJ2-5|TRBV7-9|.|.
CASTTSGPQETQYF
TGTGCCAGCACCACAAGCGGCCCTCAGGAGACCCAGTACTTC
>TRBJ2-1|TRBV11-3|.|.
CASSLGGEQFF
TGTGCCAGCAGCTTAGGGGGCGAGCAGTTCTTC
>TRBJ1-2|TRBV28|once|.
CASSLPGHYGYTF
TGTGCCAGCAGTTTACCAGGGCACTATGGCTACACCTTC
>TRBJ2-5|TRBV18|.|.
CASSPPSPNQETQYF
TGTGCCAGCTCACCACCCTCCCCGAATCAAGAGACCCAGTACTTC
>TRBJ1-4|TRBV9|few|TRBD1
CASSVRTGPNEKLFF
TGTGCCAGCAGCGTCCGGACAGGGCCTAATGAAAAACTGTTTTTT
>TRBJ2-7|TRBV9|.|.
CASSVAPGALGVEQYF
TGTGCCAGCAGCGTAGCTCCAGGGGCCCTCGGGGTTGAGCAGTACTTC
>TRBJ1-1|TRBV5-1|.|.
CASSEQGNTEAFF
TGCGCCAGCAGCGAACAGGGGAACACTGAAGCTTTCTTT
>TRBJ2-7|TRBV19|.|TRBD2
CASSVAGTYEQYF
TGTGCCAGTAGTGTAGCGGGGACCTACGAGCAGTACTTC
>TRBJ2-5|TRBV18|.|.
CASSQGGKTQYF
TGTGCCAGCTCTCAAGGGGGAAAGACCCAGTACTTC
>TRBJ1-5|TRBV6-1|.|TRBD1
CASNGQGVDNQPQHF
TGTGCCAGCAACGGACAGGGGGTAGACAATCAGCCCCAGCATTTT
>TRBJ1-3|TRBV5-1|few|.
CASSLEPGNTIYF
TGCGCCAGCAGCTTGGAACCGGGAAACACCATATATTTT
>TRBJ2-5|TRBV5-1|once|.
CASSLGSAGETQYF
TGCGCCAGCAGCTTGGGTAGTGCCGGAGAGACCCAGTACTTC
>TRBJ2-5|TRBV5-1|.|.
CASSFAAEGYQETQYF
TGCGCCAGCAGCTTCGCAGCGGAGGGGTACCAAGAGACCCAGTACTTC
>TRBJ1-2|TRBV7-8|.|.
CASSLNPGTKYGYTF
TGTGCCAGCAGCTTAAACCCCGGGACAAAATATGGCTACACCTTC